These T cell receptor beta chains were read from a single sample in a study of metastatic and nonmetastatic thyroid tumors. TCRdb re-clonotyped the PCR reads through MiXCR. The sample yields 15,000 to 20,000 clones, 22% seen once. The sample taken for sequencing was tumor tissue. The receptors were gathered from a male donor with papillary thyroid cancer or a benign thyroid nodule (not recorded which). Some clones in this sample may be carry-over from other donors' samples. Both conserved end residues are part of each CDR3. The D gene is left open where the match is weak. Expanded clones are given a class, and other clones once, few, many or no size at all.

TRBJ2-3	TRBD2	many	TRBV5-1	CASSAGTSGSTDTQYF	TGCGCCAGCAGCGCCGGGACTAGCGGGAGCACAGATACGCAGTATTTT
TRBJ2-7	TRBD1	few	TRBV6-2/TRBV6-3	CASSLSGQVFGEQYF	TGTGCCAGCAGTTTGTCCGGACAGGTCTTTGGGGAGCAGTACTTC
TRBJ2-2	-	many	TRBV20-1	CSARDRELYTGELFF	TGCAGTGCTAGAGATCGGGAGCTCTACACCGGGGAGCTGTTTTTT
TRBJ2-2	-	many	TRBV30	CAWSMLSSGELFF	TGTGCCTGGAGTATGTTGAGTTCCGGGGAGCTGTTTTTT
TRBJ1-2	-	-	TRBV7-2	CASSLVGRSLYCYTF	TGTGCCAGCAGCTTAGTTGGCAGGTCCCTCTATTGCTACACCTTC
TRBJ2-2	-	many	TRBV27	CASSLLRATANTGELFF	TGTGCCAGCAGTTTATTACGCGCCACCGCAAACACCGGGGAGCTGTTTTTT
TRBJ2-7	TRBD2	-	TRBV20-1	CSAISGRGYEQYF	TGCAGTGCCATTAGCGGGAGAGGCTACGAGCAGTACTTC
TRBJ2-3	-	many	TRBV29-1	CSVDITDTQYF	TGCAGCGTTGACATCACAGATACGCAGTATTTT
TRBJ1-5	-	many	TRBV19	CASTGLYSNQPQHF	TGTGCCAGTACTGGCCTCTATAGCAATCAGCCCCAGCATTTT
TRBJ2-7	-	-	TRBV3-1	CASSGPYEQYF	TGTGCCAGCAGCGGACCATACGAGCAGTACTTC
TRBJ1-2	TRBD1	-	TRBV6-2/TRBV6-3	CASSYSRTGGAYGYTF	TGTGCCAGCAGTTACTCCCGGACAGGGGGCGCCTATGGCTACACCTTC
TRBJ2-7	TRBD2	many	TRBV15	CATSRDWGGSQYEQYF	TGTGCCACCAGCAGAGATTGGGGGGGTAGCCAGTACGAGCAGTACTTC
TRBJ1-1	-	-	TRBV28	CASSLISLAGALGEDTEAFF	TGTGCCAGCAGTTTAATCTCCCTCGCAGGGGCTTTGGGAGAGGACACTGAAGCTTTCTTT
TRBJ2-1	TRBD2	many	TRBV7-9	CASSPGPGTSGYNEQFF	TGTGCCAGCAGCCCAGGGCCCGGGACTAGCGGTTACAATGAGCAGTTCTTC
TRBJ2-7	-	many	TRBV18	CASSPGTRLNYEQYF	TGTGCCAGCTCACCCGGGACTCGACTTAACTACGAGCAGTACTTC
TRBJ2-2	-	many	TRBV5-4	CASSFMFGELFF	TGTGCCAGCAGCTTTATGTTCGGGGAGCTGTTTTTT
TRBJ2-3	TRBD2	many	TRBV28	CASTPGLAVTDTQYF	TGTGCCAGCACCCCGGGACTAGCGGTCACAGATACGCAGTATTTT
TRBJ2-3	-	-	TRBV5-6	CASSPLGGGGTDTQYF	TGTGCCAGCAGCCCCCTAGGAGGGGGGGGCACAGATACGCAGTATTTT
TRBJ1-1	-	many	TRBV27	CASSLSLAFF	TGTGCCAGCAGTTTGTCCCTGGCTTTCTTT
TRBJ2-7	-	many	TRBV27	CASSLMDPSYEQYF	TGTGCCAGCAGCCTTATGGACCCTTCCTACGAGCAGTACTTC
TRBJ1-1	-	many	TRBV20-1	CSASQVSAEAFF	TGCAGTGCTAGCCAGGTTTCTGCTGAAGCTTTCTTT
TRBJ1-6	-	once	TRBV18	CASSPGTENSPLHF	TGTGCCAGCTCACCCGGGACGGAAAATTCACCCCTCCACTTT
TRBJ2-7	TRBD2	-	TRBV6-1	CASSGLAGGYNEQYF	TGTGCCAGCAGTGGACTAGCGGGAGGGTATAATGAGCAGTACTTC